One and the same sample provided the 7 T cell receptor beta chains below, sequenced in a study of PD-1 blockade in classical Hodgkin lymphoma. Time point defined: cycle 4 day 1 (C4D1), after less than 7 weeks of nivolumab. All trial patients relapsed after autologous stem cell transplantation. Assay used: immunoSEQ multiplex PCR; TCRdb lists only in-frame clones, some missing. This table has 6,500 to 8,500 clones, 75% to 90% appearing once. The sample consisted of peripheral blood mononuclear cells (PBMCs), taken before the fourth cycle of nivolumab. The receptors here all came from a human donor with classical Hodgkin lymphoma.

The genes are TRBV5-8 and TRBJ1-2, with D perhaps TRBD1 (5 bases). The V end lost 2 bases, the J end lost 4 bases, and 21 bases lay between the germline ends. The CDR3 covers 17 residues. From germline, CDR1 is SGHTS and CDR2 YDEGEE. The CDR3 loop reads CASSLGWGPPRVYGYTF. In DNA form, the CDR3 reads TGTGCCAGCAGCTTAGGGTGGGGCCCCCCGAGGGTCTATGGCTACACCTTC. Using reference TRBV5-8 and TRBJ1-2 for the parts outside the CDR3, the full variable domain is EAGVTQSPTHLIKTRGQQATLRCSPISGHTSVYWYQQALGLGLQFLLWYDEGEERNRGNFPPRFSGRQFPNYSSELNVNALELEDSALYLCASSLGWGPPRVYGYTFGSGTRLTVV.

The gene calls are TRBV5-1 and TRBJ1-3; 9 bases are shared with TRBD1. The CDR3 runs to 14 residues. Looked up from germline, CDR1 is SGHRS and CDR2 is YFSETQ. The V segment lost 3 bases and the J segment 4 bases; nucleotides outside the gene matches: 2. The CDR3 here is CASSSQGAGNTIYF. In DNA form, the CDR3 reads TGCGCCAGCAGCTCACAGGGGGCAGGAAACACCATATATTTT.

A few counts support this clone. This chain connects TRBV27 to TRBJ2-2, with TRBD1 identical over 8 bases. V lost 2 bases to trimming and J lost 9 bases; unmatched junction nucleotides: 8. In germline, CDR1 is MNHEY, CDR2 SMNVEV (reference sequence). The CDR3 totals 15 residues. CDR3 sequence reads: CASSLLGRGHRELFF. Here the CDR3 DNA reads TGTGCCAGCAGTTTACTGGGCAGGGGGCACCGGGAGCTGTTTTTT.

The J gene is TRBJ1-2, the V gene TRBV5-8; 8 bases agree with TRBD1. The CDR3 sequence is 14 residues long. In germline, CDR1 is SGHTS, CDR2 YDEGEE. With 2 bases clipped from V and 8 bases from J, the junction kept 8 bases outside the gene matches. CDR3 in DNA: TGTGCCAGCAGCTTAGGAGGACAGGGTTGGGGCTACACCTTC. Translating gives CASSLGGQGWGYTF.

The chain employs TRBV5-1 and TRBJ1-4, with unresolved D. Trimming took off 4 bases at V and 7 bases at J, with 23 bases between the two ends. This CDR3 has 17 amino acids. Germline values: CDR1 SGHRS, CDR2 YFSETQ. Here the CDR3 reads CASSPGSSVAVGEKLFF. DNA for the CDR3: TGCGCCAGCAGCCCTGGTAGTAGCGTCGCGGTCGGTGAAAAACTGTTTTTT. Combining the CDR3 with reference TRBV5-1 and TRBJ1-4 gives the whole variable domain KAGVTQTPRYLIKTRGQQVTLSCSPISGHRSVSWYQQTPGQGLQFLFEYFSETQRNKGNFPGRFSGRQFSNSRSEMNVSTLELGDSALYLCASSPGSSVAVGEKLFFGSGTQLSVL.

The chain uses TRBV19 and TRBJ2-3; no definite D call. The CDR3 length is 11 residues. Germline V gene lookup returns CDR1 LNHDA and CDR2 SQIVND (reference sequence). V was shortened by 2 bases and J by 8 bases, with 5 bases between the two germline ends. As DNA, the CDR3 is TGTGCCAGTAGTATAAGAGGTACGCAGTATTTT. Its protein product is CASSIRGTQYF.

The chain uses TRBV11-2 and TRBJ2-1; 8 nucleotides agree with TRBD1. Germline V CDR1 and CDR2: SGHAT, FQNNGV. The CDR3 has 14 residues. J gave up 4 bases and V 6 bases, and 5 bases lay outside the gene matches. The CDR3, as DNA: TGTGCCAGCAGGGACAGGGTCAGGTACAATGAGCAGTTCTTC. This gives the protein CASRDRVRYNEQFF.